The 14 T cell receptor beta chains given below trace back to one sample, sequenced in a study of cytomegalovirus exposure and HLA in healthy donors. It was with 60 Vbeta and 13 Jbeta primers that the PCR ran. The table came from immunoSEQ multiplex PCR; TCRdb's copy has only in-frame clones and leaves some out. This sample has about 180,000 clones, with approximately 80% found just once. The sequenced sample consisted of PBMCs. All receptors derive from a woman younger than 30 in good health and CMV-seropositive.

V is TRBV6-5 and J is TRBJ2-1, with 11 bases matching TRBD2. This CDR3 contains 12 residues. V gave up 8 bases and J gave up 10 bases; unmatched junction bases: 4. Germline V gene lookup returns CDR1 MNHEY and CDR2 SVGAGI. The CDR3 bases are TGTGCCAGCGGTAGACTAGCGGGGGAGCAGTTCTTC. It is translated as CASGRLAGEQFF.

CDR3 DNA sequence: TGTGCCACCAGTGTCCAGGGTGAATCAGATACGCAGTATTTT. Its translation: CATSVQGESDTQYF. The chain uses TRBV15 and TRBJ2-3; weak D call: TRBD1 (5 bases). This CDR3 is built from 14 residues. V dropped 6 bases and J dropped 4 bases, with 14 bases sitting between them. Germline V gene sequence: CDR1 LNHNV, CDR2 YYDKDF (reference sequence).

V gene TRBV11-2 combines with J gene TRBJ2-1; 11 bases fit TRBD2. Trimming at V came to 3 bases and at J to 4 bases, leaving 8 bases not matched to a gene. The CDR3 runs 17 residues. CDR1 SGHAT and CDR2 FQNNGV come from the germline V gene. The CDR3 sequence: CASSLELAGGRYNEQFF. The CDR3 nucleotides read TGTGCCAGCAGCTTGGAATTAGCGGGGGGGCGTTACAATGAGCAGTTCTTC.

The chain joins TRBV5-6 to TRBJ2-7; D is possibly TRBD2 (7 bases). Germline V gives CDR1 SGHDT, CDR2 YYEEEE. The CDR3 length is 15 residues. V gave up 2 bases and J gave up 5 bases, with 17 bases separating them. CDR3 coding DNA: TGTGCCAGCAGCTTCGGGGAGGGGGAACTAAACGAGCAGTACTTC. Encoded protein: CASSFGEGELNEQYF. Filled out from reference TRBV5-6 and TRBJ2-7, the complete variable domain reads DAGVTQSPTHLIKTRGQQVTLRCSPKSGHDTVSWYQQALGQGPQFIFQYYEEEERQRGNFPDRFSGHQFPNYSSELNVNALLLGDSALYLCASSFGEGELNEQYFGPGTRLTVT.

V gene TRBV29-1 combines with J gene TRBJ2-1, with 7 nucleotides matching TRBD2. The germline V gene encodes CDR1 SQVTM and CDR2 ANQGSEA. CDR3 length: 17 amino acids. Trimming cost V 4 bases and J 4 bases; bases outside gene matches: 16. The CDR3 DNA reads as TGCAGCGTTGTGGGTGGCAGGGAGGGAGAGGGATACAATGAGCAGTTCTTC. This gives the protein CSVVGGREGEGYNEQFF.

This rearrangement joins TRBV18 to TRBJ1-6; D is perhaps TRBD1 (5 bases). Per the germline V gene, CDR1 is KGHSH and CDR2 is LQKENI. V shed 3 bases and J shed 8 bases, with 11 bases lying between them. There are 14 residues in the CDR3. The CDR3 bases are TGTGCCAGCTCACCCAGGGAAGGGGATTCACCCCTCCACTTT. Amino acid sequence: CASSPREGDSPLHF.

The V call is TRBV11-2, the J call TRBJ2-2; perhaps TRBD1 as D (6 bases). The CDR3 contains 15 residues. Trimming left V 5 bases short and J 6 bases short, with 16 bases between. Germline assignment: CDR1 SGHAT and CDR2 FQNNGV. The CDR3 DNA is TGTGCCAGCAGCCTGAACGCGAACAGGGCCGGGGAGCTGTTTTTT. Residues: CASSLNANRAGELFF. The variable domain in full, with the rest retrieved from reference TRBV11-2 and TRBJ2-2, is EAGVAQSPRYKIIEKRQSVAFWCNPISGHATLYWYQQILGQGPKLLIQFQNNGVVDDSQLPKDRFSAERLKGVDSTLKIQPAKLEDSAVYLCASSLNANRAGELFFGEGSRLTVL.

The chain couples TRBV4-1 to TRBJ2-5, with a weak D call TRBD1 (6 bases). Deletions cut 0 bases from V and 5 bases from J, with 16 bases between. This CDR3 comprises 16 residues. Germline V lookup: CDR1 MGHRA, CDR2 YSYEKL. This CDR3 reads CASSQEWQGTWETQYF. The DNA for the CDR3 is TGCGCCAGCAGCCAAGAATGGCAGGGGACCTGGGAGACCCAGTACTTC.

This chain joins TRBV1 and TRBJ1-2. TRBV1 is tagged as a pseudogene. The CDR3 totals 15 residues. CDR3 sequence (DNA): TGCACCAGCAGCCAAGTACGTAGAGGAGTCGATGGCTACACCTTC. Translated: CTSSQVRRGVDGYTF.

The chain links TRBV5-1 to TRBJ2-3; weak D call: TRBD1 (6 bases). This CDR3 has 14 residues. V lost 4 bases and J lost 2, with 11 bases in between. Germline CDR1 reads SGHRS; CDR2 reads YFSETQ. The CDR3 sequence: CASSRDTDTDTQYF. CDR3 DNA sequence: TGCGCCAGCAGCCGGGACACCGACACAGATACGCAGTATTTT.

The gene calls are TRBV4-1 and TRBJ1-5; possible D gene TRBD1, 6 bases. CDR3 size: 14 residues. The V end lost 1 base, the J end lost 9 bases, and 13 bases lay between the germline ends. The V gene's germline CDR1 is MGHRA and CDR2 YSYEKL. CDR3 protein: CASSQVTGGRPQHF. The CDR3 DNA sequence: TGCGCCAGCAGCCAAGTTACTGGGGGCAGGCCCCAGCATTTT.

The chain recombines TRBV6-1 with TRBJ2-2; perhaps TRBD2 as D (6 bases). Trimming left V 2 bases short and J 8 bases short, with 15 bases between. CDR1 and CDR2 from the germline V gene are MNHNS and SASEGT. The CDR3 sequence is 15 residues long. The CDR3 DNA sequence: TGTGCCAGCAGTGAATCGGGACTCGATTTAGGGGAGCTGTTTTTT. As protein: CASSESGLDLGELFF.

The chain is built from TRBV10-3 and TRBJ2-7, with 9 bases aligning to TRBD2. The CDR3 is made up of 16 amino acids. The germline gives CDR1 ENHRY, CDR2 SYGVKD. The V and J ends lost 6 bases and 2 bases, in that order; junction bases with no gene match: 11. The CDR3, as DNA: TGTGCCATCAGGACGTCCAGCGGGGGGAGTCCCTACGAGCAGTACTTC. It yields the protein CAIRTSSGGSPYEQYF.

This clone has a handful of counts. The genes are TRBV30 and TRBJ1-1, with a weak D call TRBD1 (5 bases). The germline CDR1 and CDR2 sequences are GTSNPN and SVGIG (reference sequence). The V end lost 0 bases, the J end lost 5 bases, and 7 bases lay between the germline ends. The CDR3 runs 12 residues. CDR3 sequence (DNA): TGTGCCTGGAGTGTGGGGGGGACTGAAGCTTTCTTT. Translated: CAWSVGGTEAFF. Full variable domain (missing parts from reference TRBV30 and TRBJ1-1): SQTIHQWPATLVQPVGSPLSLECTVEGTSNPNLYWYRQAAGRGLQLLFYSVGIGQISSEVPQNLSASRPQDRQFILSSKKLLLSDSGFYLCAWSVGGTEAFFGQGTRLTVV.